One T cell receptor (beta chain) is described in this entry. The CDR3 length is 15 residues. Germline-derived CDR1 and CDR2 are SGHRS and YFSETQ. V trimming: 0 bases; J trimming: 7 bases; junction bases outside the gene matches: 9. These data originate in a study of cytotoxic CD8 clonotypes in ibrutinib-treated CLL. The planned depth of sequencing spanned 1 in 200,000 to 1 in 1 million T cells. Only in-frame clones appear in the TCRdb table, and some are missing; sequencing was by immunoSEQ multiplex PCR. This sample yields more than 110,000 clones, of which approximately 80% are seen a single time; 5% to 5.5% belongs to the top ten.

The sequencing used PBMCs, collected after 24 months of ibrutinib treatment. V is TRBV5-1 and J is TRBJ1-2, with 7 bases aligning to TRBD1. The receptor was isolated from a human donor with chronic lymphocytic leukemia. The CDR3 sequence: CASSLAPPGTAGYTF. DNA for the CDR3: TGCGCCAGCAGCTTGGCCCCCCCCGGGACAGCTGGCTACACCTTC.